This entry is about one TCR beta chain. The protocol was immunoSEQ multiplex PCR, while the TCRdb copy is restricted to in-frame clones and leaves out a portion. Among approximately 200,000 clones listed, 85% were seen once. This sample was included in a study of blood T cell repertoires in COVID-19. This receptor was taken from a man aged 40-49 years who had recovered from COVID-19. Specimen: PBMCs or T cells enriched from blood (not recorded which).

The CDR3 coding sequence is TGTGCCTGGAGTGACAGCTATGGCTACACCTTC. Protein product: CAWSDSYGYTF. The J gene is TRBJ1-2, the V gene TRBV30, with unresolved D. Between the trimmed V and J ends, which lost 1 base and 4 bases, there was a span of 4 bases. Germline V gene lookup returns CDR1 GTSNPN and CDR2 SVGIG (reference sequence). The CDR3 extends over 11 amino acids.